The 19 T cell receptor beta chains below come from one sample, sequenced in a study of cytotoxic CD8 clonotypes in ibrutinib-treated CLL. The table came from immunoSEQ multiplex PCR; TCRdb's copy has only in-frame clones and leaves some out. This table has about 300,000 clones, roughly 71% appearing once. The sequencing used PBMCs, collected after 36 months of ibrutinib treatment. These receptors were obtained from a human donor with chronic lymphocytic leukemia.

This clone was detected once. The chain is built from TRBV27 and TRBJ2-1, with 8 bases matching TRBD1. Trimming cost V 5 bases and J 8 bases; bases outside gene matches: 11. Per germline, CDR1 MNHEY and CDR2 SMNVEV (reference sequence). This CDR3 contains 15 residues. CDR3 bases: TGTGCCAGCAGTGTCATCCAGGGGGCTTTAGATGAGCAGTTCTTC. It yields the protein CASSVIQGALDEQFF.

J is TRBJ1-1 and V is TRBV6-5; 7 positions agree with TRBD1. Per the germline V gene, CDR1 is MNHEY and CDR2 is SVGAGI. This CDR3 is built from 15 residues. The V gene end was trimmed by 6 bases and the J gene end by 2 bases; junction bases not matched to a gene: 9. The CDR3: CASRNRGHLNTEAFF. The DNA for the CDR3 is TGTGCCAGCAGGAACAGGGGTCATTTAAACACTGAAGCTTTCTTT.

V gene TRBV7-2 combines with J gene TRBJ2-1; D gene ambiguous. Trimming took 0 bases from V and 8 from J, leaving 14 bases between them. The germline CDR1 and CDR2 sequences are SGHTA and FQGNSA. This CDR3 is 15 amino acids long. DNA for the CDR3: TGTGCCAGCAGCTTAGCGGCCCTCGCGCTGGATGAGCAGTTCTTC. Its protein product is CASSLAALALDEQFF.

The genes are TRBV18 and TRBJ2-7, with unresolved D. This CDR3 spans 14 amino acids. The V gene lost 2 bases and the J gene lost 3 bases, with 11 bases spanning the gap. CDR1 and CDR2 from the germline V gene are KGHSH and LQKENI. The CDR3 bases are TGTGCCAGCTCACCAGGGGTGGTAGGCTACGAGCAGTACTTC. Protein: CASSPGVVGYEQYF.

This chain connects TRBV11-2 to TRBJ1-2; D not resolved. The CDR3 extends over 13 amino acids. Germline V gene lookup returns CDR1 SGHAT and CDR2 FQNNGV. Trimming took 5 bases from V and 5 from J, leaving 12 bases between them. CDR3 bases: TGTGCCAGCAGCCCTGGGAGTCCTTATGGCTACACCTTC. This translates into CASSPGSPYGYTF.

This rearrangement joins TRBV5-1 to TRBJ2-3; D uncertain. Trimming stripped 6 bases from V and 0 bases from J, with 8 bases between. The CDR3 extends over 13 amino acids. Per the germline V gene, CDR1 is SGHRS and CDR2 is YFSETQ. DNA of the CDR3: TGCGCCAGCAAACCGCTAAGCACAGATACGCAGTATTTT. Encoded protein: CASKPLSTDTQYF.

The gene calls are TRBV21-1 and TRBJ1-1; the table gives TRBD1 as D, unverified against the DNA. TRBV21-1 is labeled a pseudogene. The CDR3 is made up of 15 amino acids. The CDR3 DNA reads as TGTGCCAGCAGCAAATTACAGGGTAAGAACACTGAAGCTTTCTTT. Translated, it gives CASSKLQGKNTEAFF.

The chain employs TRBV28 and TRBJ2-3; TRBD2 matches 14 bases. After removal of 6 bases from V and 2 bases from J, the junction contained 10 bases not matched to a gene. This CDR3 comprises 18 residues. The germline gives CDR1 MDHEN, CDR2 SYDVKM. The CDR3 DNA sequence: TGTGCCAGCAGCCCCGGCCGGGGACTAGCGGGGGACACAGATACGCAGTATTTT. Protein sequence: CASSPGRGLAGDTDTQYF.

Written as DNA, the CDR3 is TGTGCCAGCAGCTTAGAAGGGGGACTAGCGGGAGGCACGCAGTATTTT. Translation gives CASSLEGGLAGGTQYF. The chain links TRBV7-8 to TRBJ2-3; 15 bases fit TRBD2. CDR1 and CDR2 (germline): SGHVS, FQNEAQ. The trim removed 1 base at V and 9 bases at J, leaving 5 bases unmatched. This CDR3 is 16 amino acids long. Full variable domain (missing parts from reference TRBV7-8 and TRBJ2-3): GAGVSQSPRYKVAKRGQDVALRCDPISGHVSLFWYQQALGQGPEFLTYFQNEAQLDKSGLPSDRFFAERPEGSVSTLKIQRTQQEDSAVYLCASSLEGGLAGGTQYFGPGTRLTVL.

This rearrangement joins TRBV4-1 to TRBJ2-7, with D uncertain. CDR3 length: 14 residues. V was shortened by 3 bases and J by 3 bases, with 12 bases between the two germline ends. Germline values: CDR1 MGHRA, CDR2 YSYEKL. The CDR3 protein is CASSHPGKNYEQYF. CDR3 sequence (DNA): TGCGCCAGCAGCCATCCTGGAAAAAACTACGAGCAGTACTTC.

As concerns this clone: One junction end does not reproduce the germline sequence, and a read error may be involved. The rearrangement links TRBV28 to TRBJ2-7; D is perhaps TRBD2 (6 bases). Germline-derived CDR1 and CDR2 are MDHEN and SYDVKM. This CDR3 is 10 amino acids long. The chain's CDR3 is CASSLAGLLF. The DNA for the CDR3 is TGTGCCAGCAGTTTAGCGGGGCTGCTCTTC. Looking up the rest from reference TRBV28 and TRBJ2-7 gives the full variable domain: DVKVTQSSRYLVKRTGEKVFLECVQDMDHENMFWYRQDPGLGLRLIYFSYDVKMKEKGDIPEGYSVSREKKERFSLILESASTNQTSMYLCASSLAGLLFGPGTRLTVT.

This clone was detected only once. The rearrangement joins TRBV27 to TRBJ1-1, with 11 bases fitting TRBD1. This CDR3 is 16 amino acids long. Germline assignment: CDR1 MNHEY and CDR2 SMNVEV (reference sequence). The V and J ends lost 6 bases and 5 bases, in that order; junction bases with no gene match: 11. The CDR3 DNA sequence: TGTGCCAGCAGCCTCCGAGGACAGGGGGCCTGGACTGAAGCTTTCTTT. Translating it yields CASSLRGQGAWTEAFF.

V is TRBV5-6 and J is TRBJ2-1; D is uncertain. Between the trimmed V and J ends, which lost 10 bases and 10 bases, there was a span of 15 bases. The CDR3 loop spans 11 amino acids. The germline V gene encodes CDR1 SGHDT and CDR2 YYEEEE. The CDR3 DNA follows: TGTGCCTCCAGTTCAGCGATCGAGCAGTTCTTC. Amino acids: CASSSAIEQFF.

This rearrangement joins TRBV27 to TRBJ2-1; D is undetermined. The CDR3 is 15 residues long. The V gene's germline CDR1 is MNHEY and CDR2 SMNVEV (reference sequence). Trimming shortened V by 4 bases and J by 2 bases, and 12 bases separated the two germline ends. CDR3 in amino acids: CASSSPGRAYNEQFF. In DNA form, the CDR3 reads TGTGCCAGCAGTTCACCTGGACGGGCCTACAATGAGCAGTTCTTC.

V gene TRBV19 combines with J gene TRBJ2-1; tentatively, D is TRBD2 (6 bases). Germline CDR1 is LNHDA and CDR2 is SQIVND (reference sequence). Trimming cost V 4 bases and J 6 bases, with 22 bases left between them. The CDR3 sequence is 17 residues long. The CDR3 nucleotides are TGTGCCAGTAGTAGAAGGTCGGGACTCCGAAACCTCAATGAGCAGTTCTTC. It specifies CASSRRSGLRNLNEQFF.

Turning to this clone: Other nucleotide sequences from this sample produce the same CDR3. The chain is built from TRBV28 and TRBJ2-2; D is possibly TRBD1 or TRBD2 (5 bases each). From germline, CDR1 is MDHEN and CDR2 SYDVKM. Trimming stripped 4 bases from V and 5 bases from J, with 5 bases between. This CDR3 comprises 12 residues. The CDR3 DNA reads TGTGCCAGCAGTTGGGGGACCGGGGAGCTGTTTTTT. Its protein product is CASSWGTGELFF.

The V call is TRBV2, the J call TRBJ1-3; unclear D gene. The CDR3 spans 14 residues. CDR1 and CDR2 (germline): SNHLY, FYNNEI. Trimming shortened V by 2 bases and J by 2 bases, and 7 bases separated the two germline ends. CDR3 nucleotides: TGTGCCAGCAGTGAATGGGGAGCTGGAAACACCATATATTTT. Its translation is CASSEWGAGNTIYF.

The V and J genes are TRBV2 and TRBJ2-7, with D uncertain. This CDR3 spans 15 amino acids. Per germline, CDR1 SNHLY and CDR2 FYNNEI. Trimming stripped 7 bases from V and 1 base from J, with 17 bases between. The CDR3 spells CASTASPSSSYEQYF. DNA of the CDR3: TGTGCCAGCACGGCCAGCCCGAGCAGTTCCTACGAGCAGTACTTC.

This clone was picked up one time. For the CDR3, the DNA is TGTGCCAGCAGTGAGGGGGGGTCAGATACGCAGTATTTT. It translates to CASSEGGSDTQYF. The chain joins TRBV2 to TRBJ2-3, with 7 bases fitting TRBD2. Trimming cost V 3 bases and J 4 bases; bases outside gene matches: 1. Germline V gene lookup returns CDR1 SNHLY and CDR2 FYNNEI. The CDR3 has 13 amino acids.